The next 14 T cell receptor beta chains were all read from a single sample in a study of response to subunit inactivated influenza vaccine. From the RT-PCR reads, TCRdb called clonotypes with MiXCR, one entry per CDR3 protein. This table holds hundreds of thousands of distinct CDR3 sequences, approximately 14% found once. Sequencing used PBMCs from blood, obtained roughly 12 days after vaccination. The receptor set was obtained from a man in his fifties or sixties who received an inactivated influenza vaccine.

CDR3 amino acids: CASHVGGGGYNEQFF. CDR3 in DNA: TGTGCCAGCCATGTGGGGGGAGGGGGCTACAATGAGCAGTTCTTC. The rearrangement joins TRBV28 to TRBJ2-1; D is possibly TRBD2 (7 bases). V lost 8 bases, J lost 3 bases, and 17 bases lay in between. CDR1 and CDR2 from the germline V gene are MDHEN and SYDVKM. The CDR3 totals 15 residues.

This clonotype came up a few times. The V call is TRBV2, the J call TRBJ1-2; D possibly corresponds to TRBD1 (6 bases). The CDR3 spans 15 residues. Germline V CDR1 and CDR2: SNHLY, FYNNEI. The V end lost 1 base, the J end lost 3 bases, and 12 bases lay between the germline ends. As DNA, the CDR3 is TGTGCCAGCAGTGAAGTGTCAGGGGCTTACTATGGCTACACCTTC. Translation gives CASSEVSGAYYGYTF. The entire variable domain, with the rest obtained from reference TRBV2 and TRBJ1-2, is as follows: EPEVTQTPSHQVTQMGQEVILRCVPISNHLYFYWYRQILGQKVEFLVSFYNNEISEKSEIFDDQFSVERPDGSNFTLKIRSTKLEDSAMYFCASSEVSGAYYGYTFGSGTRLTVV.

The J gene is TRBJ2-3, the V gene TRBV28; D remains ambiguous. The CDR3 loop spans 13 amino acids. Germline CDR1 and CDR2: MDHEN and SYDVKM. V lost 5 bases, J lost 2 bases, and 8 bases lay in between. DNA of the CDR3: TGTGCCAGCAGTCCCAGCCTCACAGATACGCAGTATTTT. This encodes CASSPSLTDTQYF.

The V and J genes are TRBV3-1 and TRBJ2-5; D unclear. CDR1 is LGHDT and CDR2 is YNNKEL in the germline V gene (reference sequence). V was shortened by 1 base and J by 5 bases, with 5 bases between the two germline ends. The CDR3 has 12 amino acids. CDR3 residues: CASSQATETQYF. The CDR3 bases are TGTGCCAGCAGCCAAGCAACTGAGACCCAGTACTTC.

This clonotype was counted many times. The chain carries TRBV5-1 and TRBJ2-3; 7 nucleotides agree with TRBD2. V shed 0 bases and J 5 bases; nucleotides not matched to a gene: 9. Germline loops: CDR1 SGHRS, CDR2 YFSETQ. The CDR3 is made up of 16 amino acids. CDR3 in amino acids: CASSLATSSKLDTQYF. As DNA, the CDR3 is TGCGCCAGCAGCTTGGCGACTAGCTCGAAACTAGATACGCAGTATTTT.

The V gene is TRBV19, the J gene TRBJ1-5, with TRBD1 as a possible D gene (5 bases). V shed 3 bases and J shed 2 bases, with 17 bases lying between them. The length of the CDR3 is 17 residues. Germline CDR1 LNHDA, CDR2 SQIVND (reference sequence). The DNA of the CDR3 is TGTGCCAGTAGTATCTGGCAGGGCGGGACGGGCAATCAGCCCCAGCATTTT. It codes for CASSIWQGGTGNQPQHF.

This rearrangement joins TRBV6-1 to TRBJ1-5, with no clear D. Trimming stripped 10 bases from V and 3 bases from J, with 22 bases between. The CDR3 is made up of 16 amino acids. Germline lookup yields CDR1 MNHNS and CDR2 SASEGT. The DNA of the CDR3 is TGTGCCACAAGGGCCAATCCGGGCCCATACAATCAGCCCCAGCATTTT. Its translation: CATRANPGPYNQPQHF.

This chain connects TRBV9 to TRBJ2-7; weak D call: TRBD2 (6 bases). V shed 0 bases and J shed 5 bases, with 15 bases lying between them. The CDR3 has 15 amino acids. CDR1 and CDR2 from the germline V gene are SGDLS and YYNGEE. This chain's CDR3 is CASSVAEGRDNEQYF. CDR3 in DNA: TGTGCCAGCAGCGTAGCGGAGGGGCGCGACAACGAGCAGTACTTC.

This clonotype occurred many times. The V and J genes are TRBV12-3 or TRBV12-4 and TRBJ1-3; 9 nucleotides line up with TRBD1. This CDR3 region has 13 residues. The V gene end was trimmed by 6 bases and the J gene end by 4 bases; junction bases not matched to a gene: 1. CDR3 sequence reads: CASRDRGGNTIYF. CDR3 in DNA: TGTGCCAGCAGGGACAGGGGAGGAAACACCATATATTTT.

This sequence joins TRBV15 and TRBJ2-1; TRBD2 matches at 10 bases. Per germline, CDR1 LNHNV and CDR2 YYDKDF (reference sequence). V was clipped by 1 base and J by 8 bases; unmatched bases: 8. The CDR3 is made up of 16 amino acids. CDR3 region: CATSRAQGLARYEQFF. CDR3 nucleotides: TGTGCCACCAGCAGAGCCCAGGGACTAGCGAGGTATGAGCAGTTCTTC. Together with reference TRBV15 and TRBJ2-1, the CDR3 gives the full variable domain: DAMVIQNPRYQVTQFGKPVTLSCSQTLNHNVMYWYQQKSSQAPKLLFHYYDKDFNNEADTPDNFQSRRPNTSFCFLDIRSPGLGDTAMYLCATSRAQGLARYEQFFGPGTRLTVL.

The gene calls are TRBV11-2 and TRBJ2-5; TRBD1 aligns across 8 bases. Germline CDR1 SGHAT, CDR2 FQNNGV. V shed 3 bases, J shed 4 bases, and the junction held 10 bases outside the gene matches. The CDR3 has 16 residues. The CDR3 coding sequence is TGTGCCAGCAGCTTCATCAGGGGGCGTAGGGGAGAGACCCAGTACTTC. Encoded protein: CASSFIRGRRGETQYF.

In this sample, this clonotype turned up a few times. V and J are TRBV2 and TRBJ2-3; D possibly corresponds to TRBD1 (5 bases). CDR3 size: 13 residues. Looked up from germline, CDR1 is SNHLY and CDR2 is FYNNEI. The germline V and J ends were trimmed by 0 bases and 9 bases, with 10 bases remaining between them. CDR3 in amino acids: CASSEAGRATQYF. The DNA of the CDR3 is TGTGCCAGCAGTGAAGCGGGCAGGGCCACGCAGTATTTT.

The sample holds a few counts of this clonotype. This chain connects TRBV6-1 to TRBJ2-7, with D uncertain. This CDR3 region has 15 residues. Germline CDR1 and CDR2: MNHNS and SASEGT. The V and J ends lost 0 bases and 3 bases respectively, with 12 bases between them. CDR3 in amino acids: CASSEAGGNFYEQYF. CDR3 sequence (DNA): TGTGCCAGCAGTGAAGCGGGCGGAAACTTCTACGAGCAGTACTTC.

The sample holds a few counts of this clonotype. The genes are TRBV11-1 and TRBJ2-4, with 8 positions matching TRBD1. J gave up 0 bases and V 5 bases, and 12 bases lay outside the gene matches. The CDR3 loop spans 18 amino acids. CDR1 and CDR2 (germline): SGHAT, FQDESV (reference sequence). CDR3 protein: CASSVIRDRKLAKNIQYF. For the CDR3, the DNA is TGTGCCAGCAGCGTAATCCGGGACAGGAAACTAGCCAAAAACATTCAGTACTTC.